The rows below give T cell receptor beta chains drawn from one sample of a study of CD8 T cells in Susac syndrome. TCRdb reprocessed the immunoSEQ multiplex PCR reads via MiXCR and lists one record per CDR3 protein. The profile shows approximately 76,000 distinct CDR3 sequences, about 95% of them singletons. The material sequenced was CD8+ T cells from PBMCs. These receptors were collected from a human donor with multiple sclerosis. CDR3s include the opening cysteine and the closing phenylalanine or tryptophan. Fields, in order: CDR3 protein, CDR3 DNA, V gene, D gene, clone size, J gene. D genes are given only for firm matches. Clone size is shown for a subset of rows, as once, few, many or a class of expanded clone.

CDR3: CASSLLGTANTEAFF
DNA: TGTGCCAGCAGCCTTCTCGGGACAGCGAACACTGAAGCTTTCTTT
V: TRBV4-2
D: TRBD1
size: once
J: TRBJ1-1

CDR3: CASSLEGLGTNTEAFF
DNA: TGTGCCAGCAGCTTGGAGGGTTTAGGAACGAACACTGAAGCTTTCTTT
V: TRBV5-6
D: .
size: .
J: TRBJ1-1

CDR3: CASSLALYREQFF
DNA: TGCGCCAGCAGCTTGGCCTTATACAGAGAGCAGTTCTTC
V: TRBV5-1
D: .
size: .
J: TRBJ2-1

CDR3: CASRLGGTGAFF
DNA: TGTGCCAGCCGCTTGGGAGGCACTGGGGCTTTCTTT
V: TRBV7-2
D: .
size: .
J: TRBJ1-1

CDR3: CASSTRTYSNQPQHF
DNA: TGTGCCAGCAGCACTCGGACATACAGCAATCAGCCCCAGCATTTT
V: TRBV5-8
D: .
size: .
J: TRBJ1-5

CDR3: CASSIPRAGYTF
DNA: TGTGCCAGTAGTATCCCCAGGGCCGGCTACACCTTC
V: TRBV19
D: .
size: .
J: TRBJ1-2

CDR3: CASSPSGLYNEQFF
DNA: TGTGCCAGCAGCCCTAGCGGTCTCTACAATGAGCAGTTCTTC
V: TRBV4-2
D: TRBD2
size: .
J: TRBJ2-1

CDR3: CSVEISSTDTQYF
DNA: TGCAGCGTTGAAATCTCCAGCACAGATACGCAGTATTTT
V: TRBV29-1
D: .
size: .
J: TRBJ2-3

CDR3: CASSRIGQGIRNEQFF
DNA: TGTGCCAGCAGCCGAATCGGACAGGGGATTCGGAATGAGCAGTTCTTC
V: TRBV11-1
D: TRBD1
size: .
J: TRBJ2-1

CDR3: CASSQVLGLDTQYF
DNA: TGTGCCAGCAGCCAAGTCTTGGGGCTAGATACGCAGTATTTT
V: TRBV14
D: .
size: .
J: TRBJ2-3

CDR3: CATSREPPLADTQYF
DNA: TGTGCCACCAGCAGAGAGCCACCCCTAGCAGATACGCAGTATTTT
V: TRBV15
D: .
size: once
J: TRBJ2-3

CDR3: CASSFPGTSGSNTDTQYF
DNA: TGTGCCAGCAGCTTCCCGGGGACCAGCGGGAGTAATACAGATACGCAGTATTTT
V: TRBV7-8
D: TRBD2
size: .
J: TRBJ2-3

CDR3: CAWSSTGKRAYEQYF
DNA: TGTGCCTGGAGCTCCACAGGGAAGAGGGCCTACGAGCAGTACTTC
V: TRBV30
D: .
size: .
J: TRBJ2-7

CDR3: CASRSGPQETQYF
DNA: TGTGCCAGTAGATCCGGGCCGCAAGAGACCCAGTACTTC
V: TRBV28
D: .
size: .
J: TRBJ2-5

CDR3: CASRWTGTNEQYF
DNA: TGTGCCAGCAGGTGGACAGGGACCAACGAGCAGTACTTC
V: TRBV12-3/TRBV12-4
D: TRBD1
size: .
J: TRBJ2-7

CDR3: CASTQPSYTGELFF
DNA: TGTGCCAGCACCCAGCCCTCTTACACCGGGGAGCTGTTTTTT
V: TRBV7-9
D: .
size: .
J: TRBJ2-2

CDR3: CASSPHGPGGYEQYF
DNA: TGCGCCAGCAGCCCGCATGGGCCGGGAGGCTACGAGCAGTACTTC
V: TRBV4-1
D: TRBD2
size: .
J: TRBJ2-7

CDR3: CASSGGEAEAFF
DNA: TGTGCCAGCAGCGGGGGGGAGGCTGAAGCTTTCTTT
V: TRBV9
D: .
size: .
J: TRBJ1-1

CDR3: CASSHLAGNEDEQYF
DNA: TGTGCCAGCAGCCACCTTGCCGGTAATGAGGACGAGCAGTACTTC
V: TRBV5-6
D: .
size: .
J: TRBJ2-7

CDR3: CASTDGGREQFF
DNA: TGTGCCAGCACCGACGGGGGGCGGGAGCAGTTCTTC
V: TRBV2
D: .
size: .
J: TRBJ2-1

CDR3: CASTVTASGGNEQFF
DNA: TGTGCCAGCACCGTGACGGCTAGCGGGGGGAACGAGCAGTTCTTC
V: TRBV6-4
D: TRBD2
size: .
J: TRBJ2-1

CDR3: CAWSGGRPYNEQFF
DNA: TGTGCCTGGAGCGGCGGGAGGCCGTACAATGAGCAGTTCTTC
V: TRBV30
D: TRBD2
size: .
J: TRBJ2-1

CDR3: CASSPATPGAGYTF
DNA: TGTGCCAGCTCACCGGCGACACCGGGGGCTGGCTACACCTTC
V: TRBV18
D: .
size: .
J: TRBJ1-2

CDR3: CASSPLRGLPPGELFF
DNA: TGTGCCAGCAGCCCTCTGAGGGGGCTCCCCCCCGGGGAGCTGTTTTTT
V: TRBV6-2/TRBV6-3
D: TRBD1
size: .
J: TRBJ2-2